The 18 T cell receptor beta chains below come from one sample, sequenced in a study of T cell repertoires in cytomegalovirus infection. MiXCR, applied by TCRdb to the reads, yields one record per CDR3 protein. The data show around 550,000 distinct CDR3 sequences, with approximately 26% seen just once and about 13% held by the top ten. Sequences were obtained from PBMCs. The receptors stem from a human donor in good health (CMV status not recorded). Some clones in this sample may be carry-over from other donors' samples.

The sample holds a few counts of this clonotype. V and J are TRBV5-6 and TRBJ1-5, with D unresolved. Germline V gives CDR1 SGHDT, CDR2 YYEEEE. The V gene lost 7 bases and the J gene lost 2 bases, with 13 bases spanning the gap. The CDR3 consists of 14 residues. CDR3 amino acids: CASLGGMGNQPQHF. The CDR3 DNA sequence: TGTGCCAGCTTAGGAGGGATGGGCAATCAGCCCCAGCATTTT.

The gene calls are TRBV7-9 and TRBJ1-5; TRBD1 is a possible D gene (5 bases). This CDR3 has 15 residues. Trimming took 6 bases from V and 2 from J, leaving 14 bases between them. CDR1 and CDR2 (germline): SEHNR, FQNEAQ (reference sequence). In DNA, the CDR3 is TGTGCCAGCAGGGCGGGGGGGATGGGCAATCAGCCCCAGCATTTT. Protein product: CASRAGGMGNQPQHF.

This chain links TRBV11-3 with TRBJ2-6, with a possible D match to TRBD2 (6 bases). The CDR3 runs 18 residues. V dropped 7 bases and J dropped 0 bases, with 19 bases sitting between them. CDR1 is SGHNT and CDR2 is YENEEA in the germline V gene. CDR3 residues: CASIRRDQSSSGANVLTF. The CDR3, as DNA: TGTGCCAGCATCAGGAGGGACCAGTCGAGCTCTGGGGCCAACGTCCTGACTTTC.

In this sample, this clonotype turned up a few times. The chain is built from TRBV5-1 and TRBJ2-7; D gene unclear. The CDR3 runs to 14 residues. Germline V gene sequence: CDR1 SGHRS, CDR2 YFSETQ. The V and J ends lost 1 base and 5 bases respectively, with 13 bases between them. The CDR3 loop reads CASSLMDQTDEQYF. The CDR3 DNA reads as TGCGCCAGCAGCTTGATGGACCAAACAGACGAGCAGTACTTC.

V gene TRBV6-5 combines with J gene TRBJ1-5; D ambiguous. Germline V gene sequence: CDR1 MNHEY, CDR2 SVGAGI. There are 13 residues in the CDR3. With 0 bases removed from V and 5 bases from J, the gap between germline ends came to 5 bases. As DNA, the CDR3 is TGTGCCAGCAGTTACTCGAGTGATCAGCCCCAGCATTTT. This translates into CASSYSSDQPQHF.

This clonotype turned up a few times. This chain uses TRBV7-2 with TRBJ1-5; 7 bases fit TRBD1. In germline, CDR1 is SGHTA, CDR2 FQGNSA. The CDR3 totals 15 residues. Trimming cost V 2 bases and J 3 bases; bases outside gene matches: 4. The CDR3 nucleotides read TGTGCCAGCAGCTTATACGGGACAGTCAATCAGCCCCAGCATTTT. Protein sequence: CASSLYGTVNQPQHF.

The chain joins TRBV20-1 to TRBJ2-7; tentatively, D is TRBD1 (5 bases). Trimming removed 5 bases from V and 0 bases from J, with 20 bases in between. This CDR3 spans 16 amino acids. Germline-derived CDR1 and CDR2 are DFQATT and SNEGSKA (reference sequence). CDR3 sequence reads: CSARRVGRTDSYEQYF. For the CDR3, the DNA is TGCAGTGCTCGAAGGGTGGGGCGGACCGACTCCTACGAGCAGTACTTC.

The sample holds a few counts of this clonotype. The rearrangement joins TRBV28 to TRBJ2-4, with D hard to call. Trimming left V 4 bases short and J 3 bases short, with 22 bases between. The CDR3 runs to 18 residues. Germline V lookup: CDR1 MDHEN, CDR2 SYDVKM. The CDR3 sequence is CASSSLSFSSLGKNIQYF. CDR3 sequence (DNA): TGTGCCAGCAGTTCCTTAAGCTTTAGCTCCTTAGGCAAAAACATTCAGTACTTC. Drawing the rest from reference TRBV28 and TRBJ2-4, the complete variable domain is DVKVTQSSRYLVKRTGEKVFLECVQDMDHENMFWYRQDPGLGLRLIYFSYDVKMKEKGDIPEGYSVSREKKERFSLILESASTNQTSMYLCASSSLSFSSLGKNIQYFGAGTRLSVL.

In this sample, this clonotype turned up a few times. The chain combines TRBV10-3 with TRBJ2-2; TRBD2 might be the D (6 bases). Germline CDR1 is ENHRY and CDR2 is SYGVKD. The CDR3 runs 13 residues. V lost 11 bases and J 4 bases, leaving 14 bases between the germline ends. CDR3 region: CALKAEGTGELFF. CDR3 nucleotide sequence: TGTGCCCTCAAAGCGGAGGGCACCGGGGAGCTGTTTTTT.

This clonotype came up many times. The CDR3 reads CASSSDRVSYEQYF. The CDR3 DNA reads as TGTGCCAGCAGCTCGGACAGGGTCTCTTACGAGCAGTACTTC. V and J are TRBV7-2 and TRBJ2-7, with TRBD1 identical over 8 bases. The J segment lost 4 bases and the V segment lost 4 bases, leaving 6 bases of the junction unmatched. The CDR3 is made up of 14 amino acids. Germline V gene lookup returns CDR1 SGHTA and CDR2 FQGNSA.

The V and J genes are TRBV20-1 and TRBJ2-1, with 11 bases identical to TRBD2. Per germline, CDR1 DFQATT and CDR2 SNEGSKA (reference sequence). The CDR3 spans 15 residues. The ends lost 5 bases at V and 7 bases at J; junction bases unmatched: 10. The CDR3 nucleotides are TGCAGTGCTGGAGGGACTAGCGGAATACCTAATGAGCAGTTCTTC. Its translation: CSAGGTSGIPNEQFF.

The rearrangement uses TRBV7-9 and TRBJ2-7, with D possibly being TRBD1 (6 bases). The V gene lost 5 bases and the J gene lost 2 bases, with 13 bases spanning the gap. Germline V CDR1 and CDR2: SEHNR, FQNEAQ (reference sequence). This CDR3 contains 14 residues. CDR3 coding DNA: TGTGCCAGCAGCCCAACAGGGATAACCTACGAGCAGTACTTC. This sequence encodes CASSPTGITYEQYF.

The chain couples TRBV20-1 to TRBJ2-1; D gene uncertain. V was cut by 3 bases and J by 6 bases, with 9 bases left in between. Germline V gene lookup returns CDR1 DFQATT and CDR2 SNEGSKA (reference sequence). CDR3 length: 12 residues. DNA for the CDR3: TGCAGTGCTAGTCAGGCTAGCAATGAGCAGTTCTTC. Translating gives CSASQASNEQFF.

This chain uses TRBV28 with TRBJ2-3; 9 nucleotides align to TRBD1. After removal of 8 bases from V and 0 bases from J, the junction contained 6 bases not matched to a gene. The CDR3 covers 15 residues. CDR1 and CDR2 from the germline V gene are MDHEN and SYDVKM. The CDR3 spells CASWTGATSTDTQYF. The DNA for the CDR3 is TGTGCCAGCTGGACAGGGGCGACTAGCACAGATACGCAGTATTTT.

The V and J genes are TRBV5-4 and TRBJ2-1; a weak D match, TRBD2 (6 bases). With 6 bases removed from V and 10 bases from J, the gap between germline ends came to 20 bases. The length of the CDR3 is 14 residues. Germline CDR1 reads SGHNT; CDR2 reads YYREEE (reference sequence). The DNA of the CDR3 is TGTGCCAGCACCCGGGAAGCGGGTTCAATAGAGCAGTTCTTC. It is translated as CASTREAGSIEQFF.

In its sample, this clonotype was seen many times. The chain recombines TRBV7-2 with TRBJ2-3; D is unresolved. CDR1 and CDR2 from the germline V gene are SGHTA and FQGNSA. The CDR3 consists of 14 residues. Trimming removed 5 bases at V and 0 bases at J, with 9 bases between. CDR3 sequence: CASSARLSTDTQYF. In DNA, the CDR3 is TGTGCCAGCAGCGCCAGACTGAGCACAGATACGCAGTATTTT.

The CDR3 DNA reads as TGTGCCAGTAGTAATGACGGTAGCAATCAGCCCCAGCATTTT. Encoded protein: CASSNDGSNQPQHF. The chain is built from TRBV19 and TRBJ1-5; D unresolved. V was clipped by 4 bases and J by 0 bases, with 7 bases between them. Germline V gene sequence: CDR1 LNHDA, CDR2 SQIVND (reference sequence). CDR3 length: 14 residues.

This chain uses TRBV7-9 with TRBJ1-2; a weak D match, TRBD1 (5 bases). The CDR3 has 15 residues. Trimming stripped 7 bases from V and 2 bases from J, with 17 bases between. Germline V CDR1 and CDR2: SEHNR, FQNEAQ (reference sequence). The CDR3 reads CASTQNNGGNYGYTF. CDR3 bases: TGTGCCAGCACACAGAATAATGGGGGAAACTATGGCTACACCTTC.